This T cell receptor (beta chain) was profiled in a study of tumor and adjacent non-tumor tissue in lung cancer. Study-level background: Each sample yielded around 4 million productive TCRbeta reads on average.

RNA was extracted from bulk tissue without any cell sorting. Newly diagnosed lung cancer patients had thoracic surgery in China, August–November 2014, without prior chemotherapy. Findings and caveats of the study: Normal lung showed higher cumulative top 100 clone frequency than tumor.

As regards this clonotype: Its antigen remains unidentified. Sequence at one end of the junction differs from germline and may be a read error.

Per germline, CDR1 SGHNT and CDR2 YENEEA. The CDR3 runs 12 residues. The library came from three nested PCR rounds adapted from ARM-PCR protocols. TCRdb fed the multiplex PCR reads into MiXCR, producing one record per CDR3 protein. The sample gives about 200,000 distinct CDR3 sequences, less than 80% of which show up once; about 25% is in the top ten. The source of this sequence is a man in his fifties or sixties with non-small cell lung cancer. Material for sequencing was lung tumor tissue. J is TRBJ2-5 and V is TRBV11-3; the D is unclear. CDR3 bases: TGTGCCAGCAGTTTCCCCCAAGATACCCAGTACTTC. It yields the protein CASSFPQDTQYF.